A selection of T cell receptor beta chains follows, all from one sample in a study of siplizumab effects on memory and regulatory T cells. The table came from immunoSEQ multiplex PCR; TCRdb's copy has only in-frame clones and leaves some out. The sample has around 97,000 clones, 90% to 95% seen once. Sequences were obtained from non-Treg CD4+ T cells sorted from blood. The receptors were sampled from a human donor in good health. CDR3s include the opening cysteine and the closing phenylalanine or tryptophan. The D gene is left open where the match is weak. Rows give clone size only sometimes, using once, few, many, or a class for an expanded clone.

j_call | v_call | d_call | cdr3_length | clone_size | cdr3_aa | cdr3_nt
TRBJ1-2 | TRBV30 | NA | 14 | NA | CAWRIKSINYGYTF | TGTGCCTGGAGGATAAAGTCGATTAACTATGGCTACACCTTC
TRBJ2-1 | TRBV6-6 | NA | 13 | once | CASIGQFYNEQFF | TGTGCCAGCATAGGACAGTTTTACAATGAGCAGTTCTTC
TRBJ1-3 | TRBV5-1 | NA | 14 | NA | CASSLTGPGNTIYF | TGCGCCAGCAGCTTGACCGGGCCCGGAAACACCATATATTTT
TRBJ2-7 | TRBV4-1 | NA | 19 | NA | CASSQGLARRSLAWYEQYF | TGCGCCAGCAGCCAAGGATTAGCCCGCAGGTCCTTGGCCTGGTACGAGCAGTACTTC
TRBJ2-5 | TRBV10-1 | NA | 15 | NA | CASSESTGSGETQYF | TGCGCCAGCAGTGAGTCGACGGGGAGCGGCGAGACCCAGTACTTC
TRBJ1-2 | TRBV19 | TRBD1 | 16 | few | CASSMTGQGASGGYTF | TGTGCCAGTAGTATGACGGGACAGGGGGCGTCGGGAGGCTACACCTTC
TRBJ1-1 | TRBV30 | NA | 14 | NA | CAWRTRGGNTEAFF | TGTGCCTGGAGAACACGGGGTGGTAACACTGAAGCTTTCTTT
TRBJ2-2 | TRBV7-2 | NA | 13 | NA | CASSPFRTGELFF | TGTGCCAGCAGCCCGTTTCGGACCGGGGAGCTGTTTTTT
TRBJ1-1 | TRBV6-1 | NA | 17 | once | CASSEALVGIGNTEAFF | TGTGCCAGCAGTGAAGCGCTGGTGGGGATAGGGAACACTGAAGCTTTCTTT
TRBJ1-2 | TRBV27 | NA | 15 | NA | CASRAITGSWYGYTF | TGTGCCAGCAGGGCTATTACAGGGAGCTGGTATGGCTACACCTTC
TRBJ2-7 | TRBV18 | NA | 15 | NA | CASSPRDLATHEQYF | TGTGCCAGCTCACCTCGGGATCTAGCGACCCACGAGCAGTACTTC
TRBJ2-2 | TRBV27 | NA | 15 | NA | CASSPIQRNTGELFF | TGTGCCAGCAGTCCGATACAGAGGAACACCGGGGAGCTGTTTTTT
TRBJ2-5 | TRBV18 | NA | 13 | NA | CASSPQRQETQYF | TGTGCCAGCTCACCGCAGAGACAAGAGACCCAGTACTTC
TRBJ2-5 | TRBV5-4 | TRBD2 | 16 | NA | CASSLGGTSGSQTQYF | TGTGCCAGCAGCTTGGGAGGGACTAGCGGGAGCCAGACCCAGTACTTC
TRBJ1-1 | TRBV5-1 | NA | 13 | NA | CASNEGTNTEAFF | TGCGCCAGCAACGAGGGGACGAACACTGAAGCTTTCTTT
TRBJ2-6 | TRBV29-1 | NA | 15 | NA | CSVAEGIVGANVLTF | TGCAGCGTTGCGGAGGGAATCGTCGGGGCCAACGTCCTGACTTTC
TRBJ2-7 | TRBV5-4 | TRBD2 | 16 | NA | CASSLGLAGLSYEQYF | TGTGCCAGCAGCCTGGGACTAGCGGGGCTCTCCTACGAGCAGTACTTC
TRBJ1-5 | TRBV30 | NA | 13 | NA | CAWSGGGNQPQHF | TGTGCCTGGAGTGGTGGGGGCAATCAGCCCCAGCATTTT
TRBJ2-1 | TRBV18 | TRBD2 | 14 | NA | CASSPAGLLSEQFF | TGTGCCAGCTCACCAGCGGGACTACTGAGTGAGCAGTTCTTC
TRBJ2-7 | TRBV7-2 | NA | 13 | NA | CASSLSPSAEQYF | TGTGCCAGCAGCTTATCACCCTCGGCCGAGCAGTACTTC
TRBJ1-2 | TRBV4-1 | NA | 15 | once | CASSPAAMLIYGYTF | TGCGCCAGCAGCCCCGCCGCCATGCTAATTTATGGCTACACCTTC
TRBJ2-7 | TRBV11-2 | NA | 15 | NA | CASSLIGKPSYEQYF | TGTGCCAGCAGCTTAATTGGGAAGCCGTCCTACGAGCAGTACTTC
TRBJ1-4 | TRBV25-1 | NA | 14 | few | CASSGQDTFGKLFF | TGTGCCAGCAGTGGACAGGACACGTTTGGGAAACTGTTTTTT
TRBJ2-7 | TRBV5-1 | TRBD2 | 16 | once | CASSSGAGTSGYEQYF | TGCGCCAGCAGCTCCGGAGCCGGGACTAGCGGCTACGAGCAGTACTTC
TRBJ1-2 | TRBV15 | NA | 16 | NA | CATSGRYAGVGHGYTF | TGTGCCACCAGCGGACGCTATGCAGGGGTAGGCCATGGCTACACCTTC
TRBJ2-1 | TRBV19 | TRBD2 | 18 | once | CASTTRGGLAGFYNEQFF | TGTGCCAGTACTACGAGGGGGGGTCTAGCGGGATTCTACAATGAGCAGTTCTTC
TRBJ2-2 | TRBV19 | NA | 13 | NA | CASSRSNTGELFF | TGTGCCAGTAGTAGGAGCAACACCGGGGAGCTGTTTTTT
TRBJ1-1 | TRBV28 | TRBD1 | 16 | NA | CASSSGQGVRTTEAFF | TGTGCCAGCAGTTCTGGACAGGGGGTACGAACCACTGAAGCTTTCTTT
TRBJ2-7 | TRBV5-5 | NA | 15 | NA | CASSPPPSAPLEQYF | TGTGCCAGCAGCCCCCCCCCTTCAGCGCCCCTCGAGCAGTACTTC
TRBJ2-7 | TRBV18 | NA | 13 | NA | CASSPPVAGEQYF | TGTGCCAGCTCACCACCCGTCGCGGGCGAGCAGTACTTC
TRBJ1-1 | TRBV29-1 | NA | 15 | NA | CSVISDRVRDTEAFF | TGCAGCGTTATATCAGACAGAGTAAGGGACACTGAAGCTTTCTTT
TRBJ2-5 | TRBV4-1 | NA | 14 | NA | CASSQDEGKETQYF | TGCGCCAGCAGCCAAGATGAGGGGAAAGAGACCCAGTACTTC